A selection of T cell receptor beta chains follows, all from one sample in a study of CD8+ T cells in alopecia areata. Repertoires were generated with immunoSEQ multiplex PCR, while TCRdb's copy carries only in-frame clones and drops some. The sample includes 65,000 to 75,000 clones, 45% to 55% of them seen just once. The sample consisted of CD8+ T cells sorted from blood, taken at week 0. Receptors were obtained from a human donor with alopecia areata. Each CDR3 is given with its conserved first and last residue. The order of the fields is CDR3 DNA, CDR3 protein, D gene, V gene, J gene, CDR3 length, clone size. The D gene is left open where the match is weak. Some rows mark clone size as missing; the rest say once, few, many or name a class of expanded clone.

cdr3_nt: TGTGCTAGTGGTTTGGAGCGACAGAACTCCTACGAGCAGTACTTC; cdr3_aa: CASGLERQNSYEQYF; d_call: NA; v_call: TRBV12-5; j_call: TRBJ2-7; cdr3_length: 15; clone_size: NA
cdr3_nt: TGCGCCAGCAGCTTGGGGCAGGGACCCACTGAAGCTTTCTTT; cdr3_aa: CASSLGQGPTEAFF; d_call: NA; v_call: TRBV5-1; j_call: TRBJ1-1; cdr3_length: 14; clone_size: NA
cdr3_nt: TGTGCCAGCAGAGGGATGGAAGAGACCCAGTACTTC; cdr3_aa: CASRGMEETQYF; d_call: NA; v_call: TRBV9; j_call: TRBJ2-5; cdr3_length: 12; clone_size: NA
cdr3_nt: TGTGCCACCAGCAGAGGGTTCCCAATTACAGGGGAGGGCACTGAAGCTTTCTTT; cdr3_aa: CATSRGFPITGEGTEAFF; d_call: TRBD1; v_call: TRBV15; j_call: TRBJ1-1; cdr3_length: 18; clone_size: NA
cdr3_nt: TGTGCCAGCAGTTTATTTGGGGGTATGACCGGGGAGCTGTTTTTT; cdr3_aa: CASSLFGGMTGELFF; d_call: NA; v_call: TRBV27; j_call: TRBJ2-2; cdr3_length: 15; clone_size: NA
cdr3_nt: TGTGCCAGCAGTGCAGGGTGGAATGAGCAGTTCTTC; cdr3_aa: CASSAGWNEQFF; d_call: NA; v_call: TRBV27; j_call: TRBJ2-1; cdr3_length: 12; clone_size: NA
cdr3_nt: TGTGCCAGCAGCTTGGTCGCTCAAGAGACCCAGTACTTC; cdr3_aa: CASSLVAQETQYF; d_call: NA; v_call: TRBV5-4; j_call: TRBJ2-5; cdr3_length: 13; clone_size: NA
cdr3_nt: TGCGCCAGCAGCCAAGATGGCGGAGGTGGGGAGACCCAGTACTTC; cdr3_aa: CASSQDGGGGETQYF; d_call: NA; v_call: TRBV4-1; j_call: TRBJ2-5; cdr3_length: 15; clone_size: few
cdr3_nt: TGTGCCAGCAGGACTCAAGAGACCCAGTACTTC; cdr3_aa: CASRTQETQYF; d_call: NA; v_call: TRBV6-5; j_call: TRBJ2-5; cdr3_length: 11; clone_size: few
cdr3_nt: TGTGCCAGCAGCCCCAGGCGAACGGACACTATGCAAGAGACCCAGTACTTC; cdr3_aa: CASSPRRTDTMQETQYF; d_call: NA; v_call: TRBV9; j_call: TRBJ2-5; cdr3_length: 17; clone_size: NA
cdr3_nt: TGTGCCAGCAGCTTTGGCGGGGGGTCCTACGAGCAGTACTTC; cdr3_aa: CASSFGGGSYEQYF; d_call: TRBD2; v_call: TRBV7-2; j_call: TRBJ2-7; cdr3_length: 14; clone_size: few
cdr3_nt: TGTGCCAGCAGCGAGGGCGGGAGGCGAGACGAGCAGTACTTC; cdr3_aa: CASSEGGRRDEQYF; d_call: TRBD2; v_call: TRBV9; j_call: TRBJ2-7; cdr3_length: 14; clone_size: medium-sized
cdr3_nt: TGTGCCACCAGCAGAACTAGCGGAATATACAATGAGCAGTTCTTC; cdr3_aa: CATSRTSGIYNEQFF; d_call: TRBD2; v_call: TRBV15; j_call: TRBJ2-1; cdr3_length: 15; clone_size: once